Shown below are 10 T cell receptor beta chains from a single sample sequenced in a study of T cells in Graves' hyperthyroidism and ophthalmopathy. Amplification of TCR beta CDR3 regions used RNA as the template. The HTBI primer set was used in a first-round RT-PCR of the TCR CDR3. TCRdb re-derived calls from the multiplex PCR reads in MiXCR, one entry per CDR3 protein. This sample has roughly 400,000 distinct CDR3 sequences; 11% to 15% occur once, and the top ten carry 25% to 30%. The sample was blood. These TCRs come from a man between 45 and 60 years old with Graves' ophthalmopathy.

This clonotype occurred many times. The CDR3 bases are TGTGCCAGCAGCGCACACTACGAGCAGTACTTC. It yields the protein CASSAHYEQYF. The rearrangement joins TRBV3-1 to TRBJ2-7, with D unclear. Trimming left V 5 bases short and J 3 bases short, with 5 bases between. CDR3 size: 11 residues. The germline gives CDR1 LGHDT, CDR2 YNNKEL (reference sequence).

Ten or more counts support this clonotype. The genes are TRBV10-3 and TRBJ2-3, with 14 nucleotides matching TRBD2. Germline CDR1 is ENHRY and CDR2 is SYGVKD. With V trimmed by 6 bases and J by 2 bases, 4 bases remained unmatched. This CDR3 comprises 16 residues. CDR3 in DNA: TGTGCCATCAGCCCGACTAGCGGGAGGGCCACAGATACGCAGTATTTT. Amino acids: CAISPTSGRATDTQYF.

In its sample, this clonotype was seen many times. This chain links TRBV2 with TRBJ2-1, with 8 bases lining up with TRBD2. CDR3 length: 14 amino acids. Germline trimming cut 7 bases from V and 2 bases from J; bases unmatched to any gene: 4. From germline, CDR1 is SNHLY and CDR2 FYNNEI. The CDR3 region has the DNA TGTGCCAGCACCCTTAGCGGGACCTACAATGAGCAGTTCTTC. This sequence encodes CASTLSGTYNEQFF.

This clonotype was seen a handful of times. A read error may be the cause here, since a much bigger clone is one base away. The chain couples TRBV7-8 to TRBJ2-3, with D possibly matching TRBD2 (5 bases). Trimming pared 5 bases from V and 5 bases from J, leaving 8 bases between. Germline CDR1 reads SGHVS; CDR2 reads FQNEAQ. The CDR3 loop spans 12 amino acids. The CDR3 bases are TGTGCCAGCAGCGCCGGGATAGATACGCAGTATTTT. It is translated as CASSAGIDTQYF.

This rearrangement joins TRBV7-9 to TRBJ2-7, with D perhaps assigned TRBD1 or TRBD2 (7 bases each). This CDR3 has 16 amino acids. The germline V and J ends were trimmed by 5 bases and 4 bases, with 21 bases remaining between them. From germline, CDR1 is SEHNR and CDR2 FQNEAQ (reference sequence). CDR3 sequence: CASSPWTGGSKYEQYF. In DNA, the CDR3 is TGTGCCAGCAGCCCATGGACAGGCGGGAGTAAATACGAGCAGTACTTC. Looking up the rest from reference TRBV7-9 and TRBJ2-7 gives the full variable domain: DTGVSQNPRHKITKRGQNVTFRCDPISEHNRLYWYRQTLGQGPEFLTYFQNEAQLEKSRLLSDRFSAERPKGSFSTLEIQRTEQGDSAMYLCASSPWTGGSKYEQYFGPGTRLTVT.

CDR3 region: CASILGMDPGNTIYF. CDR3 DNA: TGTGCCAGCATACTGGGGATGGATCCTGGAAACACCATATATTTT. The rearrangement joins TRBV5-5 to TRBJ1-3; no firm D call. Germline loops: CDR1 SGHKS, CDR2 YYEKEE (reference sequence). V was cut by 6 bases and J by 2 bases, with 15 bases left in between. The CDR3 sequence is 15 residues long.

The chain employs TRBV3-1 and TRBJ2-7; D is ambiguous. Germline V CDR1 and CDR2: LGHDT, YNNKEL (reference sequence). V shed 0 bases and J shed 1 base, with 7 bases lying between them. The CDR3 covers 14 residues. The CDR3 region has the DNA TGTGCCAGCAGCCAAGACAGACAATCCTACGAGCAGTACTTC. This codes for CASSQDRQSYEQYF.

This clonotype turned up a few times. The V gene is TRBV28, the J gene TRBJ2-1; no clear D gene. This CDR3 spans 11 amino acids. The germline V and J ends were trimmed by 6 bases and 15 bases, with 15 bases remaining between them. Germline V CDR1 and CDR2: MDHEN, SYDVKM. In nucleotides, the CDR3 is TGTGCCAGCAGCAACCAGGTTGAACGGTTCTTC. Translating gives CASSNQVERFF.

This clonotype was counted ten times or more. The chain carries TRBV5-1 and TRBJ2-5; 10 bases map to TRBD1. CDR1 is SGHRS, CDR2 YFSETQ, per germline. Trimming cost V 2 bases and J 3 bases; bases outside gene matches: 7. This CDR3 region has 16 residues. Here the CDR3 DNA reads TGCGCCAGCAGCTTAAGTCCCGGGACAGGGGAAGAGACCCAGTACTTC. This gives the protein CASSLSPGTGEETQYF.

This clonotype was seen repeatedly, ten times or more. The chain's CDR3 is CASSLVGTYEQYF. DNA of the CDR3: TGTGCCAGCAGCTTAGTTGGGACCTACGAGCAGTACTTC. The rearrangement uses TRBV11-1 and TRBJ2-7, with D hard to call. The CDR3 totals 13 residues. Per the germline V gene, CDR1 is SGHAT and CDR2 is FQDESV (reference sequence). Deletions cut 1 base from V and 2 bases from J, with 6 bases between.